This T cell receptor beta chain was observed in a study of cytomegalovirus exposure and HLA in healthy donors. Study summary: Roughly 85 million unique TCRs from HLA-typed donors were held in an early release of data.

Vbeta (60) and Jbeta (13) primers were used in the PCR. Some clones are missing from TCRdb's copy, which holds only in-frame ones; the method was immunoSEQ multiplex PCR. Of some 140,000 clones in the sample, 60% to 85% were seen once. Points from the study as a whole: Cytomegalovirus-associated TCR beta chains were listed, numbering some 150. HLA restriction was apparent for most CMV-associated TCR beta chains in a later analysis.

CDR3 size: 16 residues. The germline gives CDR1 LNHNV, CDR2 YYDKDF (reference sequence). J was trimmed by 2 bases and V by 3 bases; bases with no gene match: 4. Worth noting for this clone: Its antigen is as yet unknown.

The receptor's source is a male donor in good health and CMV-seropositive. This chain connects TRBV15 to TRBJ2-2, with 9 bases that match TRBD1. Input material: PBMCs. The CDR3, as DNA: TGTGCCACCAGCAGGACAGGGGGTGTTAACACCGGGGAGCTGTTTTTT. It is translated as CATSRTGGVNTGELFF.